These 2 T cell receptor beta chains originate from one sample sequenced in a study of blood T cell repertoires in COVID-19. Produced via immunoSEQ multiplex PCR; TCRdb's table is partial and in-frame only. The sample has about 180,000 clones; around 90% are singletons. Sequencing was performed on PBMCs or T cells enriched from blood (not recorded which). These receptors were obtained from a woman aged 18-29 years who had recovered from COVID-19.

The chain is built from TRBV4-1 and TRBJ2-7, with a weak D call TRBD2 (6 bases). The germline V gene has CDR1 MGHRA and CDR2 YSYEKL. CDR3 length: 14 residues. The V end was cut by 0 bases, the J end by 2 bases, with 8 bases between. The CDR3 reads CASSQEGTPYEQYF. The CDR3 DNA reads TGCGCCAGCAGCCAAGAAGGGACTCCCTACGAGCAGTACTTC.

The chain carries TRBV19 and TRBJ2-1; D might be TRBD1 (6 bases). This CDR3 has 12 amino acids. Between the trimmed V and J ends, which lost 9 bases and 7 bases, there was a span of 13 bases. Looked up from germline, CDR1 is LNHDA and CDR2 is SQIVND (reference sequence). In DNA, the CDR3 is TGTGCCAGCCAACAGGGCTCTAATGAGCAGTTCTTC. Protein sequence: CASQQGSNEQFF.